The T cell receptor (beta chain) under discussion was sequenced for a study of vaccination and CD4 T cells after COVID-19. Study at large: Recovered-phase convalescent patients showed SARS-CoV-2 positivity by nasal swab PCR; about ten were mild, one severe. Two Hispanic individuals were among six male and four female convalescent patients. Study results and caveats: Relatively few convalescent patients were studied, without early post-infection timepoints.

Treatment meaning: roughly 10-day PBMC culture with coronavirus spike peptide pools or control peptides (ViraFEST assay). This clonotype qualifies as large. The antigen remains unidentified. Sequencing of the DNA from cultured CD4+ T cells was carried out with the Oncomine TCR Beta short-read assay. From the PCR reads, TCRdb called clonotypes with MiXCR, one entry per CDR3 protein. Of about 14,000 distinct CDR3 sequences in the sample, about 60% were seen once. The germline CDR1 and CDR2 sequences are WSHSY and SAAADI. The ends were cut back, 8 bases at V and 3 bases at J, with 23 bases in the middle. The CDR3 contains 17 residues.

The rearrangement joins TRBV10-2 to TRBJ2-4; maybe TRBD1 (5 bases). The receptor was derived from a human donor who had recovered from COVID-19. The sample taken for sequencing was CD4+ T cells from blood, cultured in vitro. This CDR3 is CASAGQGGYPIKNIQYF. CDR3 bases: TGCGCCAGCGCCGGGCAGGGTGGTTACCCGATCAAAAACATTCAGTACTTC.